This T cell receptor beta chain was profiled in a study of immune evolution from preneoplasia to lung adenocarcinoma. Whole-study context: HLA loss of heterozygosity: 5.5% to 8.5% AIS, more than 14% MIA, about 35% ADC, none AAH.

As concerns this clone: What it binds is not known.

Findings and limits, study-wide: Later-stage lesions seemingly showed higher T cell density and diversity than normal lung.

Using immunoSEQ multiplex PCR, the repertoire was profiled, and TCRdb retains in-frame clones only, with some absent. In the table there are around 3,700 clones, over 75% of which are singletons. Patient tissue came from resections in Japan or China, 2014–2017. After pathologic assessment, macro-dissection selected premalignant or tumor cells for extraction. V gave up 6 bases and J gave up 4 bases, with 10 bases separating them. The CDR3 runs 12 residues. CDR1 is MNHNS, CDR2 SASEGT, per germline. The clonotype was recovered from a person aged 45-60 years with lung adenocarcinoma. Source material: FFPE invasive lung adenocarcinoma tissue. The chain links TRBV6-1 to TRBJ2-7, with TRBD1 as a possible D gene (6 bases). Written as DNA, the CDR3 is TGTGCCAGCAGCAAAACAGGGTACGAGCAGTACTTC. Its translation is CASSKTGYEQYF.